Below, 9 T cell receptor beta chains from the same sample are listed, as sequenced in a study of technical replicates of blood from a few donors. Produced via immunoSEQ multiplex PCR; TCRdb's table is partial and in-frame only. The profile shows some 71,000 clones, 95% to 98% of them singletons. The specimen sequenced was T cells isolated from PBMCs. These receptors all stem from a human donor in good health.

V gene TRBV5-6 combines with J gene TRBJ2-1, with D unresolved. Trimming took off 0 bases at V and 9 bases at J, with 7 bases between the two ends. Germline V gene data show CDR1 as SGHDT and CDR2 as YYEEEE. The CDR3 is 12 amino acids. The CDR3 here is CASSLVSGEQFF. The CDR3, as DNA: TGTGCCAGCAGCTTGGTATCGGGTGAGCAGTTCTTC.

CDR3 nucleotide sequence: TGTGCCAGCTCCCAAACAGGTGACAATCAGCCCCAGCATTTT. Its protein is CASSQTGDNQPQHF. The V call is TRBV18, the J call TRBJ1-5; maybe TRBD1 (5 bases). This CDR3 region has 14 residues. Germline-derived CDR1 and CDR2 are KGHSH and LQKENI. V shed 6 bases and J shed 3 bases, with 12 bases lying between them.

The chain joins TRBV2 to TRBJ2-1; 8 bases map to TRBD2. In germline, CDR1 is SNHLY, CDR2 FYNNEI. This CDR3 is 14 amino acids long. V gave up 10 bases and J gave up 4 bases; unmatched junction bases: 9. In DNA, the CDR3 is TGTGCCACCCTTCCGGGACTAGTTTACAATGAGCAGTTCTTC. Translating it yields CATLPGLVYNEQFF.

The V gene is TRBV5-1, the J gene TRBJ2-7, with 7 nucleotides matching TRBD1. CDR3 length: 15 amino acids. J gave up 1 base and V 3 bases, and 7 bases lay outside the gene matches. CDR1 is SGHRS, CDR2 YFSETQ, per germline. CDR3 sequence reads: CASSSRTGRSYEQYF. DNA for the CDR3: TGCGCCAGCAGCTCGAGGACAGGCCGTTCCTACGAGCAGTACTTC. The entire variable domain, with the rest obtained from reference TRBV5-1 and TRBJ2-7, is as follows: KAGVTQTPRYLIKTRGQQVTLSCSPISGHRSVSWYQQTPGQGLQFLFEYFSETQRNKGNFPGRFSGRQFSNSRSEMNVSTLELGDSALYLCASSSRTGRSYEQYFGPGTRLTVT.

The chain employs TRBV4-2 and TRBJ2-3; D is unresolved. V gave up 1 base and J gave up 0 bases, with 14 bases separating them. Germline CDR1 reads LGHNA; CDR2 reads YNFKEQ. This CDR3 is 17 amino acids long. The CDR3 region is CASSQGGSTSSTDTQYF. The CDR3 region has the DNA TGTGCCAGCAGCCAAGGAGGTTCGACCTCTAGCACAGATACGCAGTATTTT.

The J gene is TRBJ1-1, the V gene TRBV6-6, with 7 bases lining up with TRBD1. There are 15 residues in the CDR3. V trimming: 3 bases; J trimming: 1 base; junction bases outside the gene matches: 5. CDR1 MNHNY and CDR2 SVGAGI come from the germline V gene (reference sequence). DNA of the CDR3: TGTGCCAGCAGTTATATGACAGGGACGAACACTGAAGCTTTCTTT. This translates into CASSYMTGTNTEAFF.

V and J are TRBV5-4 and TRBJ2-7; D not resolved. The CDR3 has 15 residues. The V gene's germline CDR1 is SGHNT and CDR2 YYREEE (reference sequence). Trimming took off 0 bases at V and 0 bases at J, with 10 bases between the two ends. CDR3 region: CASSLGEPPSYEQYF. The CDR3 DNA reads as TGTGCCAGCAGCTTGGGCGAACCCCCCTCCTACGAGCAGTACTTC.

This clone was observed a single time. This sample also contains other DNA sequences that code for the same CDR3. CDR3 DNA: TGTGCCTGGAGTCTTGGACAGGGGAATCAGCCCCAGCATTTT. Encoded protein: CAWSLGQGNQPQHF. The J gene is TRBJ1-5, the V gene TRBV30; 9 nucleotides align to TRBD1. The CDR3 length is 14 residues. J lost 4 bases, V lost 2 bases, and 3 bases had no gene match. The germline gives CDR1 GTSNPN, CDR2 SVGIG (reference sequence).

V is TRBV30 and J is TRBJ1-1; weak D call: TRBD1 (5 bases). Germline assignment: CDR1 GTSNPN and CDR2 SVGIG (reference sequence). CDR3 size: 14 residues. The V end was cut by 0 bases, the J end by 5 bases, with 13 bases between. CDR3 in amino acids: CAWSVGGAVTEAFF. The CDR3, as DNA: TGTGCCTGGAGTGTGGGAGGGGCGGTAACTGAAGCTTTCTTT.